Sequencing of this T cell receptor beta chain was carried out in a study of blood T cell repertoires in COVID-19. The overall study: Acute and convalescent COVID-19 specimens originated in the United States, Italy and Spain. T cells, B-cell-depleted T cells, or PBMCs provided the cDNA or gDNA that served as material.

As originally analysed: For nucleated cells, counts were estimated from reference gene primer amplification. Measured with immunoSEQ multiplex PCR; TCRdb has only the in-frame clones, and not every one. V, J and clone size reflect that table, while D and trimming were determined from the DNA. The profile shows about 160,000 clones, roughly 80% of them singletons. Germline-derived CDR1 and CDR2 are LGHNA and YNFKEQ. Trimming removed 0 bases from V and 5 bases from J, with 11 bases in between. CDR3 size: 15 residues. The sequence came from a man aged 60-69 years with acute or convalescent COVID-19. The sequenced material came from peripheral blood. The rearrangement joins TRBV4-2 to TRBJ1-5; D is ambiguous. CDR3 sequence (DNA): TGTGCCAGCAGCCAAGACGGTCGGAGTTATCAGCCCCAGCATTTT. Its protein is CASSQDGRSYQPQHF.